A single sample gave rise to the 32 T cell receptor beta chains below, sequenced in a study of cytomegalovirus exposure and HLA in healthy donors. Researchers ran the PCR with 60 Vbeta and 13 Jbeta primers. Clones were read by immunoSEQ multiplex PCR, and TCRdb kept only the in-frame ones, dropping some. Found here are 94,000 or so clones, 70% to 85% of them singletons; the top ten hold 8% to 10%. The source material was PBMCs. The source is a man aged 55 to 69 in good health and CMV-seronegative.

V gene TRBV4-2 combines with J gene TRBJ2-7, with D perhaps matching TRBD2 (5 bases). This CDR3 has 16 residues. Deletions cut 0 bases from V and 6 bases from J, with 18 bases between. CDR1 LGHNA and CDR2 YNFKEQ come from the germline V gene. DNA of the CDR3: TGTGCCAGCAGCCAAGAGGATAGGTCGGGAATAGGCGAGCAGTACTTC. It codes for CASSQEDRSGIGEQYF.

The V gene is TRBV28, the J gene TRBJ2-7, with D tentatively TRBD1 (6 bases). V dropped 4 bases and J dropped 6 bases, with 19 bases sitting between them. CDR3 length equals 15 residues. Germline V gene sequence: CDR1 MDHEN, CDR2 SYDVKM. The CDR3 DNA reads as TGTGCCAGCAGTTCCACAGGGAGCGCGACCCGCGAGCAGTACTTC. Its translation is CASSSTGSATREQYF.

This clone turned up a few times. CDR3 in amino acids: CSAGTSGSSYNEQFF. DNA for the CDR3: TGCAGCGCGGGGACTAGCGGGAGCTCCTACAATGAGCAGTTCTTC. This chain connects TRBV29-1 to TRBJ2-1, with 14 positions matching TRBD2. V dropped 7 bases and J dropped 0; count of bases not matched to a gene: 2. This CDR3 has 15 residues. Per germline, CDR1 SQVTM and CDR2 ANQGSEA.

The chain has TRBV2 and TRBJ2-2, with TRBD2 matching over 15 bases. The V segment lost 6 bases and the J segment 3 bases; nucleotides outside the gene matches: 8. Germline V lookup: CDR1 SNHLY, CDR2 FYNNEI. There are 18 residues in the CDR3. DNA for the CDR3: TGTGCCAGCAGGGCACCGGGACTAGCGGGGGGACACACCGGGGAGCTGTTTTTT. Residues: CASRAPGLAGGHTGELFF.

This clone showed up just a few times. The chain is built from TRBV5-1 and TRBJ1-3; D unresolved. The CDR3 covers 16 residues. CDR1 and CDR2 from the germline V gene are SGHRS and YFSETQ. With 0 bases removed from V and 0 bases from J, the gap between germline ends came to 10 bases. The CDR3 DNA reads TGCGCCAGCAGCTTGGATCCGAACAGCTCTGGAAACACCATATATTTT. It is translated as CASSLDPNSSGNTIYF.

Only a few counts were recorded for this clone. This chain links TRBV11-3 with TRBJ2-2, with 7 nucleotides matching TRBD2. The junction had 6 bases not matched to a gene; V was cut back by 2 bases and J by 3 bases. Germline CDR1 SGHNT, CDR2 YENEEA. This CDR3 spans 16 amino acids. CDR3 residues: CASSLSRGGYTGELFF. The CDR3 coding sequence is TGTGCCAGCAGCTTATCCCGCGGGGGTTACACCGGGGAGCTGTTTTTT.

For the CDR3, the DNA is TGTGCCAGTACCCCGCAGGGTGACACAGATACGCAGTATTTT. As protein: CASTPQGDTDTQYF. V and J are TRBV19 and TRBJ2-3; TRBD1 might be the D (5 bases). The V gene's germline CDR1 is LNHDA and CDR2 SQIVND (reference sequence). The CDR3 has 14 amino acids. V lost 7 bases, J lost 2 bases, and 13 bases lay in between.

The chain employs TRBV4-1 and TRBJ1-4; D not certain. Germline loops: CDR1 MGHRA, CDR2 YSYEKL. V was shortened by 2 bases and J by 6 bases, with 13 bases between the two germline ends. The CDR3 runs 15 residues. The CDR3 DNA sequence: TGCGCCAGCAGCCAACTTTTCCAGTTCCATGAAAAACTGTTTTTT. This codes for CASSQLFQFHEKLFF.

This sequence joins TRBV7-9 and TRBJ2-5, with a weak D call TRBD1 (5 bases). CDR3 length equals 14 residues. V lost 5 bases and J 2 bases, leaving 12 bases between the germline ends. The germline V gene has CDR1 SEHNR and CDR2 FQNEAQ (reference sequence). The chain's CDR3 is CASSVLTGQETQYF. DNA of the CDR3: TGTGCCAGCAGCGTACTCACAGGTCAAGAGACCCAGTACTTC. The variable domain in full, completed from reference TRBV7-9 and TRBJ2-5, reads DTGVSQNPRHKITKRGQNVTFRCDPISEHNRLYWYRQTLGQGPEFLTYFQNEAQLEKSRLLSDRFSAERPKGSFSTLEIQRTEQGDSAMYLCASSVLTGQETQYFGPGTRLLVL.

This clone was counted once. V is TRBV28 and J is TRBJ2-3, with D perhaps matching TRBD2 (5 bases). V was clipped by 5 bases and J by 0 bases, with 12 bases between them. The CDR3 consists of 15 residues. The germline gives CDR1 MDHEN, CDR2 SYDVKM. The CDR3 DNA follows: TGTGCCAGCAGTCCTTTCGGGGAAAGCACAGATACGCAGTATTTT. Residues: CASSPFGESTDTQYF.

The chain joins TRBV7-9 to TRBJ2-3; 8 bases match TRBD1. In germline, CDR1 is SEHNR, CDR2 FQNEAQ (reference sequence). The trim removed 4 bases at V and 1 base at J, leaving 4 bases unmatched. This CDR3 is 15 amino acids long. Here the CDR3 DNA reads TGTGCCAGCAGCTCCCGGACAGGGCGCACAGATACGCAGTATTTT. This gives the protein CASSSRTGRTDTQYF. Full variable domain (outside the CDR3, taken from reference TRBV7-9 and TRBJ2-3): DTGVSQNPRHKITKRGQNVTFRCDPISEHNRLYWYRQTLGQGPEFLTYFQNEAQLEKSRLLSDRFSAERPKGSFSTLEIQRTEQGDSAMYLCASSSRTGRTDTQYFGPGTRLTVL.

The gene calls are TRBV9 and TRBJ1-3; 10 bases fit TRBD1. The CDR3 is made up of 15 amino acids. Germline V CDR1 and CDR2: SGDLS, YYNGEE. Trimming at V came to 4 bases and at J to 1 base, leaving 2 bases not matched to a gene. CDR3 DNA: TGTGCCAGCAGCCGACAGGGGGCATCTGGAAACACCATATATTTT. The encoded protein is CASSRQGASGNTIYF.

In this sample, this clone turned up a few times. The chain joins TRBV29-1 to TRBJ2-3; 11 bases line up with TRBD2. Germline assignment: CDR1 SQVTM and CDR2 ANQGSEA. With 0 bases clipped from V and 3 bases from J, the junction kept 11 bases outside the gene matches. The CDR3 has 18 residues. CDR3 protein: CSVEDRGLAGGPTDTQYF. CDR3 in DNA: TGCAGCGTTGAAGATAGGGGATTAGCGGGAGGGCCGACAGATACGCAGTATTTT.

The chain has TRBV5-6 and TRBJ1-5, with 11 nucleotides matching TRBD1. V was pared by 4 bases and J by 6 bases, with 6 bases of the junction left unmatched. The CDR3 length is 15 residues. Germline values: CDR1 SGHDT, CDR2 YYEEEE. CDR3 amino acids: CASSTQGQGGQPQHF. The DNA of the CDR3 is TGTGCCAGCAGCACACAGGGACAGGGGGGTCAGCCCCAGCATTTT.

This clone was counted between two and nine times. The chain has TRBV28 and TRBJ1-3; 8 bases agree with TRBD1. Germline V CDR1 and CDR2: MDHEN, SYDVKM. V shed 1 base, J shed 7 bases, and the junction held 6 bases outside the gene matches. This CDR3 comprises 15 residues. As DNA, the CDR3 is TGTGCCAGCAGTTTATCGGGACAGGCGCGGAACACCATATATTTT. The encoded protein is CASSLSGQARNTIYF.

This clone has only one observation. The chain employs TRBV2 and TRBJ1-5; maybe TRBD1 (5 bases). In germline, CDR1 is SNHLY, CDR2 FYNNEI. The CDR3 has 13 amino acids. V gave up 10 bases and J gave up 3 bases, with 13 bases separating them. As DNA, the CDR3 is TGTGCCACCCAGGGAACGCCCAATCAGCCCCAGCATTTT. Its protein is CATQGTPNQPQHF.

The chain carries TRBV10-3 and TRBJ1-1; D might be TRBD1 (6 bases). The V end was cut by 6 bases, the J end by 8 bases, with 13 bases between. This CDR3 is built from 12 residues. Germline V gene sequence: CDR1 ENHRY, CDR2 SYGVKD. In DNA, the CDR3 is TGTGCCATCAGCGACCGGGACATGGAAGCTTTCTTT. As protein: CAISDRDMEAFF.

The genes are TRBV5-4 and TRBJ2-7; 7 bases fit TRBD1. V was pared by 4 bases and J by 3 bases, with 7 bases of the junction left unmatched. This CDR3 region has 14 residues. Germline CDR1 SGHNT, CDR2 YYREEE (reference sequence). The CDR3 is CASSPQTGRYEQYF. DNA for the CDR3: TGTGCCAGCAGCCCGCAGACAGGGCGCTACGAGCAGTACTTC.

V and J are TRBV10-3 and TRBJ2-7; D is possibly TRBD2 (6 bases). The CDR3 is made up of 13 amino acids. V lost 3 bases to trimming and J lost 7 bases, with 13 bases between them. Germline V lookup: CDR1 ENHRY, CDR2 SYGVKD. The CDR3 DNA follows: TGTGCCATCAGTGATTCCGACCGGGGGGAGCAGTACTTC. Translation gives CAISDSDRGEQYF.

V and J are TRBV7-2 and TRBJ2-5; 7 bases map to TRBD2. CDR1 is SGHTA, CDR2 FQGNSA, per germline. The ends lost 0 bases at V and 4 bases at J; junction bases unmatched: 11. This CDR3 comprises 17 residues. CDR3 DNA: TGTGCCAGCAGCTTAGCTGCTAGGCGGGGCGGGGGAGAGACCCAGTACTTC. Translated, it gives CASSLAARRGGGETQYF.

The rearrangement joins TRBV6-1 to TRBJ2-7; 10 bases agree with TRBD1. Unmatched junction bases numbered 3, after V lost 1 base and J lost 6 bases. The CDR3 loop spans 14 amino acids. Germline loops: CDR1 MNHNS, CDR2 SASEGT. CDR3 sequence reads: CASSEGQGAREQYF. Written as DNA, the CDR3 is TGTGCCAGCAGTGAAGGACAGGGGGCGCGCGAGCAGTACTTC.

V and J are TRBV19 and TRBJ2-5; TRBD2 aligns across 13 bases. This CDR3 has 16 residues. Germline V gives CDR1 LNHDA, CDR2 SQIVND (reference sequence). Unmatched junction bases numbered 9, after V lost 8 bases and J lost 3 bases. The CDR3, as DNA: TGTGCCAGTGGTACTAGCGGGAGGGCCCGGGAAGAGACCCAGTACTTC. Its protein product is CASGTSGRAREETQYF.

The chain recombines TRBV19 with TRBJ1-2, with 9 bases matching TRBD1. J was trimmed by 3 bases and V by 5 bases; bases with no gene match: 4. In germline, CDR1 is LNHDA, CDR2 SQIVND (reference sequence). The CDR3 length is 14 residues. CDR3 protein: CASSPGQGYYGYTF. CDR3 nucleotides: TGTGCCAGTAGTCCGGGACAGGGATACTATGGCTACACCTTC.

The chain joins TRBV29-1 to TRBJ1-5; 8 bases are shared with TRBD1. Per the germline V gene, CDR1 is SQVTM and CDR2 is ANQGSEA. V dropped 5 bases and J dropped 5; count of bases not matched to a gene: 8. This CDR3 comprises 14 residues. CDR3 nucleotide sequence: TGCAGCGTTACCGGGACAGGTGGGGATCAGCCCCAGCATTTT. Its translation: CSVTGTGGDQPQHF.

This clone has just a few counts. The chain is built from TRBV19 and TRBJ2-5; 10 bases are shared with TRBD2. J gave up 5 bases and V 4 bases, and 7 bases lay outside the gene matches. This CDR3 has 15 residues. The germline V gene has CDR1 LNHDA and CDR2 SQIVND (reference sequence). The CDR3 DNA follows: TGTGCCAGTAGTAATAGCGGGAGGTCCTTCGAGACCCAGTACTTC. It yields the protein CASSNSGRSFETQYF.

In its sample, this clone was seen once. The chain has TRBV10-3 and TRBJ2-7; possible D gene TRBD1, 7 bases. Between the trimmed V and J ends, which lost 6 bases and 3 bases, there was a span of 15 bases. CDR3 length: 14 amino acids. Germline lookup yields CDR1 ENHRY and CDR2 SYGVKD. CDR3: CAIRHPGDSYEQYF. CDR3 nucleotide sequence: TGTGCCATCAGGCACCCGGGGGACAGCTACGAGCAGTACTTC.

This clone has a single count. The chain employs TRBV5-8 and TRBJ2-6; 9 positions agree with TRBD1. The CDR3 spans 17 residues. Trimming removed 3 bases from V and 2 bases from J; junction bases left unmatched: 6. CDR1 is SGHTS, CDR2 YDEGEE, per germline. The CDR3 DNA reads as TGTGCCAGCAGCTGGACAGGGGAAGTCGCTGGGGCCAACGTCCTGACTTTC. Amino acids: CASSWTGEVAGANVLTF.

V usage is TRBV27 and J usage is TRBJ1-1, with no clear D. With 5 bases removed from V and 3 bases from J, the gap between germline ends came to 22 bases. In germline, CDR1 is MNHEY, CDR2 SMNVEV (reference sequence). The CDR3 has 17 residues. In DNA, the CDR3 is TGTGCCAGCAGTCCCGGCGGGATTTTTAGTGAGGACACTGAAGCTTTCTTT. This sequence encodes CASSPGGIFSEDTEAFF.

This clone appeared a single time. The genes are TRBV28 and TRBJ2-5; the D is unclear. There are 10 residues in the CDR3. CDR1 is MDHEN and CDR2 is SYDVKM in the germline V gene. V was trimmed by 6 bases and J by 6 bases, leaving 5 bases between them. The CDR3 is CASSTKTQYF. The CDR3 nucleotides are TGTGCCAGCAGCACAAAGACCCAGTACTTC.

The rearrangement links TRBV15 to TRBJ2-1, with TRBD2 matching 10 bases. V was clipped by 7 bases and J by 6 bases; unmatched bases: 6. This CDR3 is built from 14 residues. Germline assignment: CDR1 LNHNV and CDR2 YYDKDF (reference sequence). The CDR3 DNA is TGTGCCACCAAGCCGGCTAGCGGGGGCAATGAGCAGTTCTTC. It encodes CATKPASGGNEQFF.

This chain links TRBV14 with TRBJ1-3, with no clear D. Germline V gene data show CDR1 as SGHDN and CDR2 as FVKESK. The CDR3 runs to 14 residues. Trimming left V 1 base short and J 0 bases short, with 4 bases between. The DNA of the CDR3 is TGTGCCAGCAGCCAAGGGCTCTCTGGAAACACCATATATTTT. Protein product: CASSQGLSGNTIYF.

V is TRBV2 and J is TRBJ2-1, with a tentative D call TRBD2 (6 bases). The CDR3 has 15 amino acids. V was pared by 4 bases and J by 0 bases, with 10 bases between. CDR1 and CDR2 (germline): SNHLY, FYNNEI. The CDR3 DNA follows: TGTGCCAGCAGTGCCCAGCGGGTCTCCTACAATGAGCAGTTCTTC. It encodes CASSAQRVSYNEQFF. Combining the CDR3 with reference TRBV2 and TRBJ2-1 gives the whole variable domain EPEVTQTPSHQVTQMGQEVILRCVPISNHLYFYWYRQILGQKVEFLVSFYNNEISEKSEIFDDQFSVERPDGSNFTLKIRSTKLEDSAMYFCASSAQRVSYNEQFFGPGTRLTVL.